Given below is one T cell receptor beta chain in context. Per the original data handling: Reference gene primer amplification gave nucleated cell count estimates. The data were produced by immunoSEQ multiplex PCR, yet TCRdb's version contains in-frame clones alone and is incomplete. V and J calls and clone size come straight from that table; D and trimming were deduced from the DNA. This table holds 98,000 or so clones, more than 70% found once. The sample is drawn from a study of blood T cell repertoires in COVID-19. Study background: Acute and convalescent COVID-19 samples came from the United States, Italy and Spain. Nucleic acid was either cDNA or gDNA, and it came from T cells, B-cell-depleted T cells, or PBMCs.

V trimming: 3 bases; J trimming: 1 base; junction bases outside the gene matches: 4. Germline assignment: CDR1 LGHNT and CDR2 FRNRAP. The CDR3 loop spans 16 amino acids. Sequenced sample: peripheral blood. The receptor's source is a woman in her sixties in a cohort sampled during active or convalescent COVID-19. The J gene is TRBJ2-1, the V gene TRBV12-5, with 9 bases aligning to TRBD2. Written as DNA, the CDR3 is TGTGCTAGTGGTTTTGGGCTAGCGGGGTCCTACAATGAGCAGTTCTTC. Residues: CASGFGLAGSYNEQFF.